The next 21 T cell receptor delta chains were all read from a single sample in a study of gamma-delta T cells after stem cell transplantation. TCRdb ran CATT on the RT-PCR reads. The sample holds about 2,300 delta-chain clones, over 5% seen once. The sample taken for sequencing was gamma-delta T cells. The receptors here all came from a human donor. It is not recorded whose cells these are; they may come from a transplant donor.

As concerns this clone: The protein in TCRdb stems from a much larger clone and differs at residue 10 from this DNA's translation, likely a read error; here the protein is translated from the DNA. The V gene is TRDV2, the J gene TRDJ1; 9 nucleotides match TRDD3. V was clipped by 0 bases and J by 4 bases; unmatched bases: 11. Germline CDR1 is GEAIGNYY and CDR2 is EKD. The CDR3 spans 17 residues. CDR3 nucleotides: TGTGCCTGTGACACCCTTACTGGGGGACCGGAAGGCGATAAACTCATCTTT. Amino acid sequence: CACDTLTGGPEGDKLIF.

By proportion, this clone is medium-sized (0.01 to 0.1%). This chain uses TRDV2 with TRDJ1; TRDD3 might be the D (6 bases). CDR1 and CDR2 (germline): GEAIGNYY, EKD. With 3 bases removed from V and 0 bases from J, the gap between germline ends came to 13 bases. CDR3 length: 15 residues. The chain's CDR3 is CACDALGKHTDKLIF. CDR3 bases: TGTGCCTGTGACGCCCTGGGGAAACACACCGATAAACTCATCTTT.

By share of the sample, this clone is medium-sized. The same CDR3 can be traced to other DNA sequences in this sample. The chain carries TRDV2 and TRDJ1; TRDD3 matches 7 bases. Germline CDR1 GEAIGNYY, CDR2 EKD. CDR3 length: 18 residues. V shed 3 bases and J 7 bases; nucleotides not matched to a gene: 22. The CDR3 sequence is CACDPLLTGVRQGTKLIF. Here the CDR3 DNA reads TGTGCCTGTGACCCCCTGTTGACTGGGGTTCGACAGGGTACTAAACTCATCTTT.

This clone counts as medium-sized. Other DNA sequences in the same sample also yield this CDR3. This chain links TRDV2 with TRDJ1; TRDD3 matches 9 bases. V lost 1 base and J lost 1; bases outside the gene matches: 6. CDR3 length: 16 residues. Germline CDR1 and CDR2: GEAIGNYY and EKD. In DNA, the CDR3 is TGTGCCTGTGACACGCTGGGGGATCGAGGCACCGATAAACTCATCTTT. Its translation is CACDTLGDRGTDKLIF.

On this clone itself: The protein recorded in TCRdb matches a much larger clone and deviates from this DNA's translation at residue 3, suggesting a read error; the protein here is obtained by translating the DNA. V and J are TRDV2 and TRDJ1; no definite D call. Germline V gene data show CDR1 as GEAIGNYY and CDR2 as EKD. The CDR3 is 19 residues long. The CDR3 sequence: CARDTVSSGGVGYTDKLIF. CDR3 DNA sequence: TGTGCCCGTGACACCGTTAGCTCCGGAGGAGTAGGCTACACCGATAAACTCATCTTT.

Note on this clone: Only one base separates this from a far larger clonotype, so it likely reflects a read error. This sample includes further DNA sequences coding for the same CDR3. This rearrangement joins TRDV2 to TRDJ3; maybe TRDD3 (5 bases). Germline loops: CDR1 GEAIGNYY, CDR2 EKD. This CDR3 spans 18 amino acids. The CDR3 nucleotides read TGTGCCTGTGACACCGTACTGGTAGACTCCTGGGACACGCGACAGATGTTTTTC. As protein: CACDTVLVDSWDTRQMFF.

The J gene is TRDJ1, the V gene TRDV2, with 7 bases that match TRDD3. After removal of 0 bases from V and 5 bases from J, the junction contained 26 bases not matched to a gene. Per germline, CDR1 GEAIGNYY and CDR2 EKD. The CDR3 is 21 residues long. The CDR3 reads CACDTVSTPTNWGTLRDKLIF. The CDR3 DNA is TGTGCCTGTGACACCGTGTCGACTCCGACGAATTGGGGGACACTCAGGGATAAACTCATCTTT.

J is TRDJ1 and V is TRDV2; TRDD3 matches 13 bases. The V gene's germline CDR1 is GEAIGNYY and CDR2 EKD. The CDR3 totals 18 residues. Unmatched junction bases numbered 10, after V lost 2 bases and J lost 2 bases. In DNA, the CDR3 is TGTGCCTGTGACATACTTCCACTGGGGGATACGCGGACCGATAAACTCATCTTT. Translated: CACDILPLGDTRTDKLIF.

By frequency in the sample, this clone is medium-sized. The chain couples TRDV2 to TRDJ1; 13 nucleotides line up with TRDD3. J lost 0 bases, V lost 0 bases, and 18 bases had no gene match. The CDR3 extends over 22 amino acids. The V gene's germline CDR1 is GEAIGNYY and CDR2 EKD. Here the CDR3 reads CACDTVTGGYAGIGEYTDKLIF. The DNA for the CDR3 is TGTGCCTGTGACACCGTCACTGGGGGATACGCTGGAATCGGGGAGTACACCGATAAACTCATCTTT.

Comment on this clone: This DNA's translation differs at residue 12 from TCRdb's protein, which comes from a much larger clone; a read error is likely, and the protein shown is translated from the DNA. J is TRDJ1 and V is TRDV2, with 12 bases identical to TRDD3. This CDR3 comprises 19 residues. The ends lost 0 bases at V and 0 bases at J; junction bases unmatched: 10. Germline CDR1 GEAIGNYY, CDR2 EKD. CDR3: CACDTVATGGYLHTDKLIF. DNA of the CDR3: TGTGCCTGTGACACCGTCGCGACTGGGGGATACCTCCACACCGATAAACTCATCTTT.

Regarding this clone: TCRdb pairs this DNA with a much larger clone's protein that differs at residue 14, likely a read error; the protein shown was translated from the DNA. The J gene is TRDJ1, the V gene TRDV2; 11 bases match TRDD3. The germline gives CDR1 GEAIGNYY, CDR2 EKD. This CDR3 has 17 residues. The CDR3 sequence is CACDTIGGYANTDELIF. The CDR3, as DNA: TGTGCCTGTGACACCATTGGGGGATACGCCAACACCGATGAACTCATCTTT.

Notes on this clone: A much larger clonotype is one base distant, so this may be a read error. The sample holds other DNA sequences that translate to the same CDR3. The chain employs TRDV2 and TRDJ3; 12 bases are shared with TRDD3. Germline CDR1 and CDR2: GEAIGNYY and EKD. The CDR3 has 22 amino acids. The CDR3 sequence is CACDILGDTPEKSSWDTRQMFF. The CDR3 DNA reads TGTGCTTGTGACATCCTGGGGGATACGCCGGAAAAGAGCTCCTGGGACACCCGACAGATGTTTTTC.

This clone is deemed medium-sized. DNA for the CDR3: TGTGCCTGTGACAGGATGGGGGATCGTTCCATCGGAGGAGATAAACTCATCTTT. Its translation is CACDRMGDRSIGGDKLIF. This chain joins TRDV2 and TRDJ1; 8 nucleotides align to TRDD3. With 2 bases clipped from V and 5 bases from J, the junction kept 18 bases outside the gene matches. From germline, CDR1 is GEAIGNYY and CDR2 EKD. The CDR3 is 18 amino acids.

A word on this clone: For this DNA, TCRdb reports the protein of a much larger clone, which diverges at residue 15, most likely from a read error; the protein presented here is translated directly from the DNA. The V call is TRDV2, the J call TRDJ1, with a possible D match to TRDD3 (6 bases). This CDR3 is 17 amino acids long. In germline, CDR1 is GEAIGNYY, CDR2 EKD. CDR3 loop: CACDTVGGRTGPDKPIF. Here the CDR3 DNA reads TGTGCCTGTGACACCGTCGGGGGACGCACCGGCCCCGATAAACCCATCTTT.

On this clone itself: A read error may explain this, as a much larger clone is one base away. The V call is TRDV2, the J call TRDJ3; 7 bases line up with TRDD3. This CDR3 comprises 22 residues. Germline assignment: CDR1 GEAIGNYY and CDR2 EKD. V lost 0 bases and J lost 0; bases outside the gene matches: 16. CDR3: CACDTVITGVYGSSWDTRQMFF. In DNA, the CDR3 is TGTGCCTGTGACACCGTTATCACTGGGGTATACGGGAGCTCCTGGGACACCCGACAGATGTTTTTC.

Worth noting for this clone: This could be a read error, since a much larger clone is one nucleotide away. Additional DNA sequences in this sample encode the identical CDR3. This chain joins TRDV1 and TRDJ1; 10 bases line up with TRDD3. CDR1 is TSWWSYY, CDR2 QGS, per germline. CDR3 length: 25 amino acids. CDR3 loop: CALGGLSWGISYRFGGYRGTDKPIF. The CDR3 DNA is TGTGCTCTTGGAGGTCTTTCGTGGGGGATATCATATCGCTTTGGGGGATACCGGGGGACCGATAAACCCATCTTT.

On this clone: The protein TCRdb lists belongs to a much larger clone and differs from this DNA's translation at residue 3, which points to a read error; the protein shown is made from the DNA. The V gene is TRDV2, the J gene TRDJ1, with 10 bases identical to TRDD3. This CDR3 is built from 16 residues. Germline CDR1 and CDR2: GEAIGNYY and EKD. The V segment lost 8 bases and the J segment 4 bases; nucleotides outside the gene matches: 15. This chain's CDR3 is CASEPLGGYSGDKLIF. The CDR3, as DNA: TGTGCCTCTGAACCTCTTGGGGGATACTCGGGCGATAAACTCATCTTT.

This chain joins TRDV2 and TRDJ3; D not resolved. Trimming cost V 5 bases and J 0 bases, with 28 bases left between them. CDR1 GEAIGNYY and CDR2 EKD come from the germline V gene. There are 22 residues in the CDR3. The CDR3 bases are TGTGCCTGTGCCCCGGTAGAAGGAGGGTCCTCCCTCAGCTCCTGGGACACCCGACAGATGTTTTTC. This codes for CACAPVEGGSSLSSWDTRQMFF.

In regard to this clone: A far larger clone differs by one base, so this is likely a read error. Other DNA sequences in this sample translate to the same CDR3. The chain carries TRDV2 and TRDJ3; 13 positions agree with TRDD3. The CDR3 is 20 amino acids. Germline V lookup: CDR1 GEAIGNYY, CDR2 EKD. CDR3: CACDTVLGDTRSWDTRQMFF. CDR3 coding DNA: TGTGCCTGTGACACCGTACTGGGGGATACGCGGTCCTGGGATACCCGACAGATGTTTTTC.

The V call is TRDV1, the J call TRDJ1; 7 bases map to TRDD2. The CDR3 is 21 amino acids. Germline lookup yields CDR1 TSWWSYY and CDR2 QGS. With V trimmed by 4 bases and J by 3 bases, 26 bases remained unmatched. The CDR3 DNA reads TGTGCTCTTGGGGGACTGTCTCTGGGATGGCCTTCCTTCTTCTTTCCCGATAAACTCATCTTT. It translates to CALGGLSLGWPSFFFPDKLIF.

This clone ranks as medium-sized. This chain joins TRDV2 and TRDJ1, with D unclear. The germline gives CDR1 GEAIGNYY, CDR2 EKD. This CDR3 region has 14 residues. Trimming took 2 bases from V and 0 from J, leaving 9 bases between them. CDR3 in DNA: TGTGCCTGTGACAGCGTAGCAAACACCGATAAACTCATCTTT. This gives the protein CACDSVANTDKLIF.